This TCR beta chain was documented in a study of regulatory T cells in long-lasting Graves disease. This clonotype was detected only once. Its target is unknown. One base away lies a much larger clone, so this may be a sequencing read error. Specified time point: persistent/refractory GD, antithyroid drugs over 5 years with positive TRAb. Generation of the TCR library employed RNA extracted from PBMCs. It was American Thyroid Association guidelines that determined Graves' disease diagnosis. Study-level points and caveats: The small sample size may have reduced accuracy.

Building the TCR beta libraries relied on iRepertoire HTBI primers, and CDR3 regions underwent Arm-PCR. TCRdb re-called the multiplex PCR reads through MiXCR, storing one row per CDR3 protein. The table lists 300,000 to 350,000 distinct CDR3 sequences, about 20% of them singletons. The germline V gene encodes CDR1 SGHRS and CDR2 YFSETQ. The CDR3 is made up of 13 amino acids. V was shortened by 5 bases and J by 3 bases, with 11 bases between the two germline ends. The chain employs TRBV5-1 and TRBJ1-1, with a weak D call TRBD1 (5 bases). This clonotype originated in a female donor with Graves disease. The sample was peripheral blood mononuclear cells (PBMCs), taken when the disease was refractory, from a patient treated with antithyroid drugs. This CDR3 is CASRVGVDTEAFF. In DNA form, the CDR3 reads TGCGCCAGCAGGGTGGGGGTAGACACTGAAGCTTTCTTT.